A selection of T cell receptor beta chains follows, all from one sample in a study of cytomegalovirus exposure and HLA in healthy donors. Sequencing used immunoSEQ multiplex PCR; TCRdb keeps in-frame clones, though not all of them. The sample records 200,000 to 250,000 clones, roughly four fifths being singletons. Sequenced input: PBMCs. The receptor set was obtained from a girl aged 10 to 17 in good health and CMV-seronegative. CDR3s include the opening cysteine and the closing phenylalanine or tryptophan. A D gene is named only where the DNA matches it firmly. A row's size may be missing; if present it is once, few, many or a size class.

TRBV28	TRBD1	-	TRBJ1-2	TGTGCCAGCAGCGAACAGGGGGCCCCAGCTGATGGCTACACCTTC	CASSEQGAPADGYTF
TRBV7-2	-	-	TRBJ1-2	TGTGCCAGCAGCTTGACAACTGCTAACTATGGCTACACCTTC	CASSLTTANYGYTF
TRBV6-1	TRBD1	-	TRBJ1-1	TGTGCCAGCAGTGAAAGGCCCAGGGGGACTGAAGCTTTCTTT	CASSERPRGTEAFF
TRBV19	-	-	TRBJ1-2	TGTGCCAGTAGCCGAAGGGGGTATGGCTACACCTTC	CASSRRGYGYTF
TRBV19	TRBD2	-	TRBJ2-3	TGTGCCAGTAGTATAGGGACTAGCGGCACAGATACGCAGTATTTT	CASSIGTSGTDTQYF
TRBV5-5	-	-	TRBJ1-1	TGTGCCAGCAGCTTGGGGTTGAGGGAGTTGAACACTGAAGCTTTCTTT	CASSLGLRELNTEAFF
TRBV5-1	TRBD1	-	TRBJ2-1	TGCGCCAGCAGCCTACAGGGGGCGGATGAGCAGTTCTTC	CASSLQGADEQFF
TRBV6-5	-	once	TRBJ1-5	TGTGCCAGCAGTTACGGGGGGAGCCAGCCCCAGCATTTT	CASSYGGSQPQHF
TRBV9	-	-	TRBJ1-6	TGTGCCAGCAGCGTAGGGGAGATATCACCCCTCCACTTT	CASSVGEISPLHF
TRBV5-4	TRBD2	-	TRBJ2-1	TGTGCCAGCAGCTTGGGACTAGCTATCGACAATGAGCAGTTCTTC	CASSLGLAIDNEQFF
TRBV27	-	-	TRBJ2-6	TGTGCCAGCAGTCCCGGGAGCTCTGGGGCCAACGTCCTGACTTTC	CASSPGSSGANVLTF
TRBV5-1	TRBD1	-	TRBJ1-6	TGCGCCAGCAGCTTGGTAAACCGGGACAGGGGGAATTCACCCCTCCACTTT	CASSLVNRDRGNSPLHF
TRBV7-2	TRBD2	-	TRBJ2-1	TGTGCCAGCAGTTTTAGCGGGCCAACCTACAATGAGCAGTTCTTC	CASSFSGPTYNEQFF
TRBV27	-	-	TRBJ2-7	TGTGCCAGCAGTACCCTCGGCAGGGGTAACTACGAGCAGTACTTC	CASSTLGRGNYEQYF
TRBV28	TRBD2	-	TRBJ2-2	TGTGCCAGCAGTTTGCTGACTAGCGCCCTGCACACCGGGGAGCTGTTTTTT	CASSLLTSALHTGELFF
TRBV15	TRBD1	-	TRBJ2-7	TGTGCCACCACCCCGGACAGGGCTACGTACGAGCAGTACTTC	CATTPDRATYEQYF
TRBV27	TRBD1	-	TRBJ2-7	TGTGCCAGCAGTTTCCAGGGACAGGTCGTGTACGAGCAGTACTTC	CASSFQGQVVYEQYF
TRBV25-1	-	once	TRBJ2-7	TGTGCCAGCAGCCCCCAAGAACTACCCTACGAGCAGTACTTC	CASSPQELPYEQYF
TRBV5-5	-	-	TRBJ2-5	TGTGCCAGCAGCTTGGAGGGGACCGGGGGGCTCCAAGAGACCCAGTACTTC	CASSLEGTGGLQETQYF
TRBV19	TRBD1	-	TRBJ2-7	TGTGCCAGTCCTGGGGGACAGGGGCCCCACGAGCAGTACTTC	CASPGGQGPHEQYF
TRBV7-2	TRBD2	-	TRBJ2-1	TGTGCCAGCAGCATCGGGACTAGCACGGTAGCTGAGCAGTTCTTC	CASSIGTSTVAEQFF
TRBV9	-	-	TRBJ1-5	TGTGCCAGCAGCGTAGCTCTGGATAGACAAATAATACTGAATCAGCCCCAGCATTTT	CASSVALDRQIILNQPQHF
TRBV7-2	TRBD2	-	TRBJ2-7	TGTGCCAGCAGCTTAGTTACTAGCGGGAGTGTCGAGCAGTACTTC	CASSLVTSGSVEQYF
TRBV4-2	TRBD2	once	TRBJ2-1	TGTGCCAGCAGCCAAGGAAATAGCGGGAGAACCAATGAGCAGTTCTTC	CASSQGNSGRTNEQFF
TRBV18	-	-	TRBJ1-5	TGTGCCAGCAGTTACTCGGGGGGGCTTAATCAGCCCCAGCATTTT	CASSYSGGLNQPQHF
TRBV7-3	TRBD2	-	TRBJ2-5	TGTGCCAGCAGCTTAACAGGGAGGGCGCCGGGACTAGCGGGAGTGTACCAAGAGACCCAGTACTTC	CASSLTGRAPGLAGVYQETQYF
TRBV5-1	TRBD2	once	TRBJ2-7	TGCGCCAGCAGCTCCCGCGGACTAGCTGACTACGAGCAGTACTTC	CASSSRGLADYEQYF
TRBV5-4	TRBD1	-	TRBJ2-5	TGTGCCAGCAGCTCACCAACCTGGGGACAGGCCCAAGAGACCCAGTACTTC	CASSSPTWGQAQETQYF
TRBV29-1	TRBD1	-	TRBJ1-2	TGCAGCGCTATTCAGGGGGCCTATGGCTACACCTTC	CSAIQGAYGYTF
TRBV4-3	TRBD1	few	TRBJ1-1	TGCGCCAGCAGCCAAGTCATCGAGACAGGGGAGAACACTGAAGCTTTCTTT	CASSQVIETGENTEAFF